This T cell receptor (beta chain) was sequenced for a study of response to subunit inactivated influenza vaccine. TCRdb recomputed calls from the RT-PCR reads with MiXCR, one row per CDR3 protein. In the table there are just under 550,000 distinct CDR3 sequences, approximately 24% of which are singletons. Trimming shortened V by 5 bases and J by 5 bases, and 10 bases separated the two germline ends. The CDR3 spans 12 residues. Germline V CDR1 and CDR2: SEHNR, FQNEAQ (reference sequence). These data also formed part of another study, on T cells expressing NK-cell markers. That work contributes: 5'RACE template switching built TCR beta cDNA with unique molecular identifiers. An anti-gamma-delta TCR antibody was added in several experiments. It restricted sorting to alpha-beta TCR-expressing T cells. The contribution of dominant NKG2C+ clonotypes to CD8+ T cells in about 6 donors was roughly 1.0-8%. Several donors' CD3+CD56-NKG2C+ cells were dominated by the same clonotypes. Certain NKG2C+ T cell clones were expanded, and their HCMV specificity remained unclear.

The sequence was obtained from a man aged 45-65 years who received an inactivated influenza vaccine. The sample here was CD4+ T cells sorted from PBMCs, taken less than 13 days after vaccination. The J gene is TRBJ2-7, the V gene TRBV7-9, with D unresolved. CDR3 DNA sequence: TGTGCCAGCAGCGTCAGTGCGGACGAGCAGTACTTC. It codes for CASSVSADEQYF.